This T cell receptor beta chain is drawn from a study of T-cell reconstitution after alpha-beta-depleted transplantation in children. Study-wide results and caveats: A year post-transplant, T-cell counts and diversity derived mostly from newly produced T cells. Several hundred expanded graft clones reportedly were the source of alpha-beta T cells about two months after transplant. Some patients owed their high day-60 TCRbeta diversity to surviving recipient T cells and thymic progenitors.

This clonotype was seen a handful of times. As yet, its antigen is unknown. The ends lost 7 bases at V and 3 bases at J; junction bases unmatched: 12. Germline-derived CDR1 and CDR2 are SGHRS and YFSETQ. This CDR3 contains 15 residues. Unique molecular identifiers were built into the TCRbeta library. TCRdb re-called the PCR reads with MiXCR, one entry per CDR3 protein. Among about 300,000 distinct CDR3 sequences listed, 10% were seen once. The V call is TRBV5-1, the J call TRBJ2-5; TRBD1 matches 7 bases. Source: PBMCs, taken before TCRalphabeta/CD19-depleted stem cell transplant. This TCR derives from a boy under two years old with acute myeloid leukemia, due to receive a stem cell transplant. This CDR3 is CASWTGAGREETQYF. CDR3 bases: TGCGCCAGCTGGACAGGAGCAGGCCGAGAAGAGACCCAGTACTTC.